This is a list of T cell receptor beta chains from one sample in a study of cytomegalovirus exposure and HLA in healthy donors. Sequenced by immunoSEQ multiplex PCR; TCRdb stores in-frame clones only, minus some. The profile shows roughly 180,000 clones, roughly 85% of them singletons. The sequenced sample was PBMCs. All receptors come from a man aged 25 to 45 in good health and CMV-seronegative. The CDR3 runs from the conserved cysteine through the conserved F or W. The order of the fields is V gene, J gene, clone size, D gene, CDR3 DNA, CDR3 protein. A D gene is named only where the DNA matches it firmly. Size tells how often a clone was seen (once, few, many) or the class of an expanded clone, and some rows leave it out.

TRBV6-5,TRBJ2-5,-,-,TGTGCCAGCAGGGGGACCGGGAGAGAGACCCAGTACTTC,CASRGTGRETQYF
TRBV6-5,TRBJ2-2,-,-,TGTGCCAGCAGGCGAAAGAGCGCGAGCGGGGAGCTGTTTTTT,CASRRKSASGELFF
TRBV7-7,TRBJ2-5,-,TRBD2,TGTGCTAGCAGCTTAATAAGCGGGAACCAAGAGACCCAGTACTTC,CASSLISGNQETQYF
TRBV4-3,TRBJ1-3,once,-,TGCGCCAGCAGCCAAGATCTTTCCAGGGGAACCTCTGGAAACACCATATATTTT,CASSQDLSRGTSGNTIYF
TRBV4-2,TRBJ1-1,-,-,TGTGCCAGCAGCCAAGTGGCAGGTTCCGTCGTGAACACTGAAGCTTTCTTT,CASSQVAGSVVNTEAFF
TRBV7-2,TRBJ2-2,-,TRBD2,TGTGCCAGCAGCCCGCCCTGGGCGGGGGACGGGGGCGGGGAGCTGTTTTTT,CASSPPWAGDGGGELFF
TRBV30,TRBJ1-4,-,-,TGTGCCTGGAGTGTAGATCGAACAGGGACGAATGAAAAACTGTTTTTT,CAWSVDRTGTNEKLFF
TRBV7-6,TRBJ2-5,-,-,TGTGCCAGCAGCTTATCTCAGCAAGAGACCCAGTACTTC,CASSLSQQETQYF
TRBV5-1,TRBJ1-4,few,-,TGCGCCAGCAGTCCGAGTCTAACTAATGAAAAACTGTTTTTT,CASSPSLTNEKLFF
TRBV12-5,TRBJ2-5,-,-,TGTGCTAGTGGTTTGGTACTCCCTCTTGAGCAGTACTTC,CASGLVLPLEQYF
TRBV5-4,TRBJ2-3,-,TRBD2,TGTGCCAGCAGCCCCGGGACTAGCGGGAGTACAGATACGCAGTATTTT,CASSPGTSGSTDTQYF
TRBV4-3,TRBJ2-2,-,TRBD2,TGCGCCAGCCCAGCCAAGAAGGACGGGAACGGGAGGTTTGGCGGGGAGCTGTTTTTT,CASPAKKDGNGRFGGELFF
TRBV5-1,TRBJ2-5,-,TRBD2,TGCGCCAGCAGCAGAACCGGGACTAGCGGACCGGAGGCCCAGTACTTC,CASSRTGTSGPEAQYF
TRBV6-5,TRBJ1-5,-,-,TGTGCCAGCAGTTACGCCGCGAGCAATCAGCCCCAGCATTTT,CASSYAASNQPQHF
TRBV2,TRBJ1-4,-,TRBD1,TGTGCCAGCAGAACCGAGACAGGGTTGTTTTTT,CASRTETGLFF
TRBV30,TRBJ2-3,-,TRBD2,TGTGCCTGGAGTGTGGCGGGGGGCTGGAATACGCAGTATTTT,CAWSVAGGWNTQYF
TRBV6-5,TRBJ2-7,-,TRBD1,TGTGCCAGCAGTTACTCGGGACAGGCCACTTCCTACGAGCAGTACTTC,CASSYSGQATSYEQYF
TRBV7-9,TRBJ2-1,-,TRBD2,TGTGCCAGCAGCTCCGGGACTACCCCGAATGAGCAGTTCTTC,CASSSGTTPNEQFF
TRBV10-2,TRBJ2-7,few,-,TGCGCCAGCAGTGATCATTTTTTTGAGACTAGTGAGGCGAACGAGCAGTACTTC,CASSDHFFETSEANEQYF
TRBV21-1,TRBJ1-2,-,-,TGTGCCAGCAGCAAGCTTCGGAGCAACTATGGCTACACCTTC,CASSKLRSNYGYTF
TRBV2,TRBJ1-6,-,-,TGTGCCAGCAACGGGGGGCTAGATTCACCCCTCCACTTT,CASNGGLDSPLHF
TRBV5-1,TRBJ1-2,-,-,TGCGCCAGCAGCTTGGCCATAGGGGCGCCGAACTATGGCTACACCTTC,CASSLAIGAPNYGYTF
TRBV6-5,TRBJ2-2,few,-,TGTGCCAGCAGAGTGACACTCACCGGGGAGCTGTTTTTT,CASRVTLTGELFF
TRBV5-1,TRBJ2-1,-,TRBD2,TGCGCCAGCAGCCCGATCCCCATACTAGCGTATACAGAAGAAAACAATGAGCAGTTCTTC,CASSPIPILAYTEENNEQFF
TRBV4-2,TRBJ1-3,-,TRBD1,TGTGCCAGCAGCCAGGGACAGGGGGGTGCTGGAAACACCATATATTTT,CASSQGQGGAGNTIYF
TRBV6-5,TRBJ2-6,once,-,TGTGCCAGCAGACAGGGTGGCAGGGCCAACGTCCTGACTTTC,CASRQGGRANVLTF
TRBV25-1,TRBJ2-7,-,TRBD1,TGTGCCAGCAGCCACATACACAGGGGGAGCTCCTACGAGCAGTACTTC,CASSHIHRGSSYEQYF